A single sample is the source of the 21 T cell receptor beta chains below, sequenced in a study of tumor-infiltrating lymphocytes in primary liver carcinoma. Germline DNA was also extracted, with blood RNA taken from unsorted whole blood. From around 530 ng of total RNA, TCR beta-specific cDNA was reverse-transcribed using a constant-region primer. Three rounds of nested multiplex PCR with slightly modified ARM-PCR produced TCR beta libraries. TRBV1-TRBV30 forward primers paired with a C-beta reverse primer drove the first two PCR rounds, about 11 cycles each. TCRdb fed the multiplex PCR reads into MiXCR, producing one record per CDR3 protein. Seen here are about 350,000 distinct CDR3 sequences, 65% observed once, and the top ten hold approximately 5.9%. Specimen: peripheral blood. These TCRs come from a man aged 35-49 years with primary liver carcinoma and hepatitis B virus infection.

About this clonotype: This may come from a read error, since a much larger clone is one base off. The CDR3 DNA sequence: TGTACCAGCAGTAAACCAGGGGGTGGGGGCTACAATGAGCAGTTCTTC. This translates into CTSSKPGGGGYNEQFF. This sequence joins TRBV6-6 and TRBJ2-1; 7 positions agree with TRBD1. This CDR3 contains 16 residues. Germline CDR1 is MNHNY and CDR2 is SVGAGI (reference sequence).

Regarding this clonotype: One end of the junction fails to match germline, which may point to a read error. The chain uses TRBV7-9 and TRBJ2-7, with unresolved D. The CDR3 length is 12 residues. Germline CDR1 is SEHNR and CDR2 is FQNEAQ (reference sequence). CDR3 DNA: TGTGCCAGGAGCTCTCAGAACTACGAGCAGTACTTC. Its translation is CARSSQNYEQYF.

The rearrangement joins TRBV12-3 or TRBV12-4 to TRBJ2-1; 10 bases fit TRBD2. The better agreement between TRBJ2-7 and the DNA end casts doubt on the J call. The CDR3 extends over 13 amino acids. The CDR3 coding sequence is TGTGCCAGCAGGCTAGCGGGAGAAAGCAAGCAGTACTTC. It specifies CASRLAGESKQYF.

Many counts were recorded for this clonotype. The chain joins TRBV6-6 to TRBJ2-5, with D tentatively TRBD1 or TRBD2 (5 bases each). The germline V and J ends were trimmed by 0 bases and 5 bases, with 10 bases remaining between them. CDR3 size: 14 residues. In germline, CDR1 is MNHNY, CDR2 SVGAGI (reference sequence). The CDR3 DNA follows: TGTGCCAGCAGTTACTCCGGGGCTGTGGAGACCCAGTACTTC. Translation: CASSYSGAVETQYF.

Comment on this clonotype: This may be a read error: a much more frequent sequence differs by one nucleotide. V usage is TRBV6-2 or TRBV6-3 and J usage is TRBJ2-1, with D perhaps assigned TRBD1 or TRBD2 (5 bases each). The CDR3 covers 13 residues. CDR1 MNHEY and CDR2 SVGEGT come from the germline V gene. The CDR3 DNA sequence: TGTGCCAGCCTCCCCCGGGGACGGAATGGGCAGTTCTTC. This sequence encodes CASLPRGRNGQFF.

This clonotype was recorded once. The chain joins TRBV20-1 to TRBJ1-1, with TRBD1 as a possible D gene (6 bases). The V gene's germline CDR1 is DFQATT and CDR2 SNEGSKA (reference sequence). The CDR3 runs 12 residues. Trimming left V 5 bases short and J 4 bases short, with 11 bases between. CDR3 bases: TGCAGTGCTTGGGACACCAGCACTGAAGCTTTCTTT. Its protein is CSAWDTSTEAFF.

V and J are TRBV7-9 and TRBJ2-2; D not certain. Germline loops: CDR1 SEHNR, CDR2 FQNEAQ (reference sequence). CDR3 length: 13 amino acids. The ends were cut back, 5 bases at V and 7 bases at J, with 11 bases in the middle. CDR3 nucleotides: TGTGCCAGCAGCCAAATCACGGGCGGGGAGCTGTTTTTT. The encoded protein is CASSQITGGELFF.

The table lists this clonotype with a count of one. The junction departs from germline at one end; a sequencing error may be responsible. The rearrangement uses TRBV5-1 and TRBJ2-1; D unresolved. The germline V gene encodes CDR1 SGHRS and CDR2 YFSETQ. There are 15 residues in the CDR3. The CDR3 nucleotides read TGCGCCAGCAGCTTGGCCTTGAGCTCCTACAATGAGCAGCTCTTC. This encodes CASSLALSSYNEQLF.

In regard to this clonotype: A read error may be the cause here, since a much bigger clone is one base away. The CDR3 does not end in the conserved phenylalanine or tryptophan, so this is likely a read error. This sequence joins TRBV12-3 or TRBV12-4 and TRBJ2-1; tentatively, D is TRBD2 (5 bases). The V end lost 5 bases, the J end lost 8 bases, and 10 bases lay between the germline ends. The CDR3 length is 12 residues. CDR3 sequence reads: CASSPSGDEQFL. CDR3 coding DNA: TGTGCCAGCAGTCCCTCCGGGGATGAGCAGTTCTTA.

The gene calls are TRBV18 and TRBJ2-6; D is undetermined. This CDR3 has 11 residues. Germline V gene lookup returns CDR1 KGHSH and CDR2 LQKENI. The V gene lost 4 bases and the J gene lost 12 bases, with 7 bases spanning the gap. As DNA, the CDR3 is TGTGCCAGCTCACTTGTTCGCGTCCTGACTTTC. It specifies CASSLVRVLTF. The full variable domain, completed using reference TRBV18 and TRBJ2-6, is NAGVMQNPRHLVRRRGQEARLRCSPMKGHSHVYWYRQLPEEGLKFMVYLQKENIIDESGMPKERFSAEFPKEGPSILRIQQVVRGDSAAYFCASSLVRVLTFGAGSRLTVL.

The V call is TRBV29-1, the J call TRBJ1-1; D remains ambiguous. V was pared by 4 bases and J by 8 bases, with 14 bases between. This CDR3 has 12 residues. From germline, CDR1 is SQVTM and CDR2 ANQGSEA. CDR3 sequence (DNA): TGCAGCGTTGGTATGGGCTTCACAGAAGCTTTCTTT. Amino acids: CSVGMGFTEAFF. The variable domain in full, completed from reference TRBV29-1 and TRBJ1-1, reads SAVISQKPSRDICQRGTSLTIQCQVDSQVTMMFWYRQQPGQSLTLIATANQGSEATYESGFVIDKFPISRPNLTFSTLTVSNMSPEDSSIYLCSVGMGFTEAFFGQGTRLTVV.

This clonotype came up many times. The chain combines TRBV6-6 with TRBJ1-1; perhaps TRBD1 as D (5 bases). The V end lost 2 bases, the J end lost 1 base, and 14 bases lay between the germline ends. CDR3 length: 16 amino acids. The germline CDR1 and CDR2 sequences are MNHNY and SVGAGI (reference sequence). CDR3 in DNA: TGTGCCAGCAGTTACCGGTCGGGAGGGGAGAACACTGAAGCTTTCTTT. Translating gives CASSYRSGGENTEAFF.

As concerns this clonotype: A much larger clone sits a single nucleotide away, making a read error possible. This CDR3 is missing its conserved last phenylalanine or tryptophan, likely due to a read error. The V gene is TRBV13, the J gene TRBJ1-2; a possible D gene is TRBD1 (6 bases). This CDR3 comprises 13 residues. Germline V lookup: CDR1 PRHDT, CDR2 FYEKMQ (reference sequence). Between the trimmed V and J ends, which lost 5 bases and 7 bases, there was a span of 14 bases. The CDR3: CASSTRTELGYTS. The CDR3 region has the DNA TGTGCCAGCAGCACTAGGACAGAGCTTGGCTACACCTCC.

The CDR3 coding sequence is TGTGCCAGCAGTTCCCCCCGACTAGCTGGTGGCACAGATACGCAGTATTTT. The encoded protein is CASSSPRLAGGTDTQYF. The chain joins TRBV6-6 to TRBJ2-3; 7 bases are a match to TRBD2. J gave up 1 base and V 4 bases, and 11 bases lay outside the gene matches. The CDR3 loop spans 17 amino acids. CDR1 is MNHNY and CDR2 is SVGAGI in the germline V gene (reference sequence).

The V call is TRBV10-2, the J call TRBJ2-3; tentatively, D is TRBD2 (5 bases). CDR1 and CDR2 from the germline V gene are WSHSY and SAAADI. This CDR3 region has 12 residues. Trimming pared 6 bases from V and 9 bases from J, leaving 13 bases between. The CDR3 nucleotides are TGCGCCAGCAGGAGCTGGGAGTCCACGCAGTATTTT. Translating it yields CASRSWESTQYF.

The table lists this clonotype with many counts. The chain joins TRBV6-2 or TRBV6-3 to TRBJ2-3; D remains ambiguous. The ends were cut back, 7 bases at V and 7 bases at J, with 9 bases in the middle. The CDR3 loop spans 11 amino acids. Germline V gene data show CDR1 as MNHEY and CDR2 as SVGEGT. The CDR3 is CASKAHHTQYF. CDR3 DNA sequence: TGTGCCAGCAAAGCCCACCATACGCAGTATTTT.

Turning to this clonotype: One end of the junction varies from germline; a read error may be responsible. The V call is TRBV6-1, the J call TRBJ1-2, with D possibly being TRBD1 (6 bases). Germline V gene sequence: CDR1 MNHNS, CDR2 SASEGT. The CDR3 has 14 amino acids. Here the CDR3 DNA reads TGTGCCAGCGGTGAGCTCCAACAGGGCTATGGCTACACCTTC. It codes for CASGELQQGYGYTF.

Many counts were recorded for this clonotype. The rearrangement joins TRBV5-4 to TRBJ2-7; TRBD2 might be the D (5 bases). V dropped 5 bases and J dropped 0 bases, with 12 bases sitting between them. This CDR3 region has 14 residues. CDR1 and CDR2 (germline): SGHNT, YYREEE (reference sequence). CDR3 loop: CASSPGLSSYEQYF. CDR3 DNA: TGTGCCAGCAGTCCTGGACTGAGCTCCTACGAGCAGTACTTC.

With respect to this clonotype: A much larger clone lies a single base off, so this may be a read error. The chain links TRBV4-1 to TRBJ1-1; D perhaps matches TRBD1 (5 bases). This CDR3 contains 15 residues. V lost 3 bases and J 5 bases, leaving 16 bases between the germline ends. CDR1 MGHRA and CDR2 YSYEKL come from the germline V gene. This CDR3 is CASSQADNPGTEAFF. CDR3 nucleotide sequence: TGCGCCAGCAGCCAGGCGGACAACCCTGGGACTGAAGCTTTCTTT.

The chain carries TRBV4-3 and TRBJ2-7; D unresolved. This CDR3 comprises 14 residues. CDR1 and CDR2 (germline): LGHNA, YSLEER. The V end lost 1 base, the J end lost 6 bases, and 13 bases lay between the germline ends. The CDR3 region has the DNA TGCGCCAGCAGCCAAGGGAAGGGTGTTGGCGAGCAGTACTTC. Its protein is CASSQGKGVGEQYF.

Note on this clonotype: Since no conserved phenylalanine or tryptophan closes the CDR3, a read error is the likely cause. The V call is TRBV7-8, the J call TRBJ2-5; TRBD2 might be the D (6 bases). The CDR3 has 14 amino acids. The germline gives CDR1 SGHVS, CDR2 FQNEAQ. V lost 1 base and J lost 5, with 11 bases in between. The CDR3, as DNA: TGTGCCAGCAGCTTAGATACTGGGGGGGAGACCCAGTACGTC. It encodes CASSLDTGGETQYV.